Presented here are 23 T cell receptor beta chains from one specimen sequenced in a study of shared clonotypes between healthy human individuals (TCRdb year 2020). Libraries came from the immunoSEQ multiplex PCR assay. Here the immuneACCESS table is served through TCRdb, limited to in-frame sequences with V and J called. Missing clones are a known gap in these copies; in checked studies unresolved V genes cover under half, and the rest lacks a known reason. In this sample the table shows 550,000 to 850,000 clones, 72% of which occur a single time. Over 1.5% of the sample is held by the ten biggest clonotypes. Sequenced: memory CD4+ T cells sorted from blood. The cell subset or site label of this sample denotes: CD45RA-negative fraction. These receptors came from a woman between 25 and 40 years old in good health.

This clone was detected ten times or more. The chain joins TRBV4-1 to TRBJ2-1; 10 nucleotides match TRBD2. V shed 0 bases, J shed 0 bases, and the junction held 14 bases outside the gene matches. The CDR3 sequence is 21 residues long. Per the germline V gene, CDR1 is MGHRA and CDR2 is YSYEKL. CDR3 coding DNA: TGCGCCAGCAGCCAAGATCTGTTCGGACTAGCGGCCCGGAGCTCCTACAATGAGCAGTTCTTC. It encodes CASSQDLFGLAARSSYNEQFF.

The CDR3 DNA is TGCAGCGTGGACCTGGGGGCTAATGAAAAACTGTTTTTT. This sequence encodes CSVDLGANEKLFF. The chain recombines TRBV29-1 with TRBJ1-4; D possibly corresponds to TRBD1 (5 bases). This CDR3 spans 13 amino acids. CDR1 and CDR2 from the germline V gene are SQVTM and ANQGSEA. Trimming took 6 bases from V and 3 from J, leaving 11 bases between them.

Remarks on this clone: This sequence is one base from a far larger clone and is likely a read error. Other DNA sequences of this sample code for an identical CDR3. The V call is TRBV28, the J call TRBJ1-3; D is perhaps TRBD1 (5 bases). Germline values: CDR1 MDHEN, CDR2 SYDVKM. CDR3 length: 16 residues. CDR3 nucleotides: TGTGCCAGCAGACCATGGGGACTGGATTCTGGGAACACCATATATTTT. It translates to CASRPWGLDSGNTIYF.

The V and J genes are TRBV28 and TRBJ2-2; unclear D gene. Germline CDR1 and CDR2: MDHEN and SYDVKM. This CDR3 spans 15 amino acids. V was clipped by 6 bases and J by 6 bases, with 17 bases between them. The CDR3 DNA reads as TGTGCCAGCAGCCCTCCCAGACTCGGAGCCGGGGAGCTGTTTTTT. Amino acids: CASSPPRLGAGELFF. Together with reference TRBV28 and TRBJ2-2, the CDR3 gives the full variable domain: DVKVTQSSRYLVKRTGEKVFLECVQDMDHENMFWYRQDPGLGLRLIYFSYDVKMKEKGDIPEGYSVSREKKERFSLILESASTNQTSMYLCASSPPRLGAGELFFGEGSRLTVL.

The V call is TRBV7-9, the J call TRBJ1-4, with D maybe TRBD1 (6 bases). The CDR3 contains 14 residues. The V end lost 6 bases, the J end lost 7 bases, and 15 bases lay between the germline ends. Per the germline V gene, CDR1 is SEHNR and CDR2 is FQNEAQ (reference sequence). CDR3: CASRQRGAGEKLFF. CDR3 nucleotides: TGTGCCAGCAGGCAGAGGGGGGCTGGTGAAAAACTGTTTTTT.

V usage is TRBV19 and J usage is TRBJ2-7; 14 bases align to TRBD2. Germline V gene sequence: CDR1 LNHDA, CDR2 SQIVND (reference sequence). The CDR3 has 16 amino acids. The junction had 9 bases not matched to a gene; V was cut back by 5 bases and J by 6 bases. The CDR3 region is CASSPRTSGRLSEQYF. The CDR3 DNA reads TGTGCCAGTAGTCCCCGGACTAGCGGGAGGCTAAGCGAGCAGTACTTC.

As to this clone: At the DNA level, this CDR3 is encoded by other sequences in the same sample as well. CDR3 nucleotide sequence: TGCGCCAGCAGCCCAGGACAGTTATATGGCTACACCTTC. It encodes CASSPGQLYGYTF. The chain joins TRBV5-1 to TRBJ1-2; D may be TRBD1 (6 bases). The CDR3 loop spans 13 amino acids. Germline lookup yields CDR1 SGHRS and CDR2 YFSETQ. V lost 4 bases to trimming and J lost 5 bases, with 12 bases between them.

The chain joins TRBV14 to TRBJ2-7; 12 bases line up with TRBD2. Germline V gives CDR1 SGHDN, CDR2 FVKESK. This CDR3 is built from 15 residues. The V gene end was trimmed by 5 bases and the J gene end by 2 bases; junction bases not matched to a gene: 4. CDR3 nucleotide sequence: TGTGCCAGCAGCAAACTAGCGGGAGGCGCCTACGAGCAGTACTTC. It is translated as CASSKLAGGAYEQYF.

This clone was detected only a few times. The CDR3 spells CASSVRASGGQETQYF. For the CDR3, the DNA is TGTGCCAGCAGTGTAAGGGCTAGCGGGGGCCAAGAGACCCAGTACTTC. This chain uses TRBV25-1 with TRBJ2-5; 10 bases map to TRBD2. This CDR3 has 16 residues. Germline-derived CDR1 and CDR2 are MGHDK and SYGVNS. Trimming cost V 4 bases and J 1 base; bases outside gene matches: 6.

J is TRBJ1-2 and V is TRBV13; D is ambiguous. The ends were cut back, 4 bases at V and 3 bases at J, with 33 bases in the middle. The length of the CDR3 is 21 residues. From germline, CDR1 is PRHDT and CDR2 FYEKMQ (reference sequence). The CDR3 DNA is TGTGCCAGCAGCTCAGGACCCAAATCAGTAACACCGGCTACATACTACTATGGCTACACCTTC. Translation: CASSSGPKSVTPATYYYGYTF.

The chain recombines TRBV25-1 with TRBJ2-2; D is possibly TRBD1 (6 bases). CDR1 and CDR2 from the germline V gene are MGHDK and SYGVNS. The CDR3 sequence is 17 residues long. Trimming removed 2 bases from V and 3 bases from J, with 16 bases in between. CDR3: CASSEIHLQGDTGELFF. The DNA for the CDR3 is TGTGCCAGCAGTGAAATTCACCTACAGGGAGACACCGGGGAGCTGTTTTTT.

CDR3 DNA: TGTGCCAGCAGATACACAGGACAGAACACTGAAGCTTTCTTT. This codes for CASRYTGQNTEAFF. J is TRBJ1-1 and V is TRBV2, with D possibly TRBD1 on 5 matching bases. This CDR3 has 14 residues. Germline assignment: CDR1 SNHLY and CDR2 FYNNEI. V dropped 6 bases and J dropped 1 base, with 12 bases sitting between them.

The sample holds a few counts of this clone. The genes are TRBV7-2 and TRBJ2-3, with 11 bases identical to TRBD2. The V gene end was trimmed by 6 bases and the J gene end by 11 bases; junction bases not matched to a gene: 4. The CDR3 is made up of 12 amino acids. Germline CDR1 and CDR2: SGHTA and FQGNSA. The CDR3 coding sequence is TGTGCCAGCAGTCGCCTAGCGGGAGGGCAGTATTTT. Translating gives CASSRLAGGQYF.

The chain recombines TRBV19 with TRBJ2-3; D not certain. This CDR3 has 13 amino acids. The V gene's germline CDR1 is LNHDA and CDR2 SQIVND (reference sequence). V lost 3 bases and J lost 0, with 4 bases in between. CDR3 DNA sequence: TGTGCCAGTAGTATTGGGAGCACAGATACGCAGTATTTT. It specifies CASSIGSTDTQYF. Full variable domain (rest looked up from reference TRBV19 and TRBJ2-3): DGGITQSPKYLFRKEGQNVTLSCEQNLNHDAMYWYRQDPGQGLRLIYYSQIVNDFQKGDIAEGYSVSREKKESFPLTVTSAQKNPTAFYLCASSIGSTDTQYFGPGTRLTVL.

The rearrangement links TRBV7-9 to TRBJ2-7; D gene ambiguous. Trimming shortened V by 5 bases and J by 4 bases, and 12 bases separated the two germline ends. In germline, CDR1 is SEHNR, CDR2 FQNEAQ (reference sequence). The CDR3 consists of 13 residues. CDR3 DNA: TGTGCCAGCAGCCCACATACAGAATACGAGCAGTACTTC. Protein product: CASSPHTEYEQYF.

The DNA of the CDR3 is TGTGCCAGCAGCCAAGTTTCGACAGGGGGCGACGAGCAGTACTTC. Amino acids: CASSQVSTGGDEQYF. The chain is built from TRBV4-2 and TRBJ2-7, with TRBD1 matching over 10 bases. The germline V gene has CDR1 LGHNA and CDR2 YNFKEQ. Losses at the gene ends were 1 base for V and 5 bases for J; bases not matched to a gene: 5. CDR3 size: 15 residues.

The chain has TRBV18 and TRBJ1-1, with 7 positions matching TRBD1. The germline V gene has CDR1 KGHSH and CDR2 LQKENI. The CDR3 totals 15 residues. V dropped 2 bases and J dropped 6; count of bases not matched to a gene: 9. CDR3 residues: CASSPSETGIAEAFF. CDR3 DNA sequence: TGTGCCAGCTCACCATCAGAGACAGGGATTGCTGAAGCTTTCTTT.

V and J are TRBV10-3 and TRBJ2-3, with 9 bases fitting TRBD2. Germline CDR1 is ENHRY and CDR2 is SYGVKD. Trimming took 0 bases from V and 5 from J; bases not matched to a gene: 9. The CDR3 runs to 17 residues. The CDR3 DNA follows: TGTGCCATCAGTGAGTCGTGGCGGGAGGGCCAAGTAGATACGCAGTATTTT. Protein: CAISESWREGQVDTQYF.

V is TRBV6-5 and J is TRBJ2-2; 7 positions agree with TRBD2. Germline values: CDR1 MNHEY, CDR2 SVGAGI. CDR3 length equals 16 residues. V gave up 2 bases and J gave up 3 bases; unmatched junction bases: 6. CDR3 protein: CASSYGRREHTGELFF. For the CDR3, the DNA is TGTGCCAGCAGTTACGGGCGGCGGGAGCACACCGGGGAGCTGTTTTTT.

The CDR3 DNA follows: TGTGCCAGTGAGGCGGGACAGGGTAGGTTCGGTATTGAAGCTTTCTTT. The encoded protein is CASEAGQGRFGIEAFF. The chain recombines TRBV19 with TRBJ1-1, with 9 bases lining up with TRBD1. This CDR3 spans 16 amino acids. The V gene's germline CDR1 is LNHDA and CDR2 SQIVND (reference sequence). Trimming at V came to 8 bases and at J to 7 bases, leaving 17 bases not matched to a gene.

The CDR3 sequence is CASSPPGTLDYGYTF. The CDR3 DNA sequence: TGTGCCAGCTCACCTCCGGGCACGCTGGACTATGGCTACACCTTC. The J gene is TRBJ1-2, the V gene TRBV18; D unclear. The CDR3 has 15 residues. CDR1 is KGHSH and CDR2 is LQKENI in the germline V gene. Trimming removed 3 bases at V and 3 bases at J, with 14 bases between.

Only one count was recorded for this clone. The V gene is TRBV18, the J gene TRBJ1-4, with D possibly matching TRBD1 (5 bases). Germline CDR1 is KGHSH and CDR2 is LQKENI. This CDR3 is built from 14 residues. V was clipped by 3 bases and J by 7 bases, with 12 bases between them. CDR3 coding DNA: TGTGCCAGCTCACCTCAGGGAATGGGTGAAAAACTGTTTTTT. Translated, it gives CASSPQGMGEKLFF.

A remark on this clone: Within the sample, other DNA sequences also encode this same CDR3. The rearrangement links TRBV2 to TRBJ2-3; TRBD2 agrees at 7 bases. V shed 6 bases and J 5 bases; nucleotides not matched to a gene: 8. The germline V gene encodes CDR1 SNHLY and CDR2 FYNNEI. The CDR3 extends over 14 amino acids. The CDR3 sequence: CASSPLAGVDTQYF. CDR3 nucleotides: TGTGCCAGCAGCCCATTGGCGGGAGTAGATACGCAGTATTTT.